A selection of T cell receptor beta chains follows, all from one sample in a study of T cell repertoires in cytomegalovirus infection. TCRdb recomputed calls from the reads with MiXCR, one row per CDR3 protein. The table lists 75,000 to 100,000 distinct CDR3 sequences, around 32% of them singletons. The antigens of these receptors remain unknown. Here the sequenced sample was CD8+ T cells from cultured PBMCs, taken from culture after CMV antigen stimulation. Source of these receptors: a human donor in good health (CMV status not recorded). Some clones in this sample may be carry-over from other donors' samples. CDR3s include the opening cysteine and the closing phenylalanine or tryptophan. Fields, in order: clone size, D gene, V gene, J gene, CDR3 DNA, CDR3 protein. D genes are given only for firm matches. Clone size, where shown, is once, few, many, or a class for clones that have expanded.

clone_size: many
d_call: TRBD1
v_call: TRBV7-8
j_call: TRBJ2-5
cdr3_nt: TGTGCCAGCAGCTTAGCGTATGGACAGGGAAACGGAGAGACCCAGTACTTC
cdr3_aa: CASSLAYGQGNGETQYF

clone_size: -
d_call: TRBD1
v_call: TRBV7-9
j_call: TRBJ1-1
cdr3_nt: TGTGCCAGCAGCCTCCCGACAGGGCTCATGAACACTGAAGCTTTCTTT
cdr3_aa: CASSLPTGLMNTEAFF

clone_size: few
d_call: -
v_call: TRBV2
j_call: TRBJ1-5
cdr3_nt: TGTGCCAGCAGTGGGGCAGGGCTTCAGCCCCAGCATTTT
cdr3_aa: CASSGAGLQPQHF

clone_size: many
d_call: TRBD1
v_call: TRBV12-3/TRBV12-4
j_call: TRBJ1-4
cdr3_nt: TGTGCCAGCACCCTCGGACAGGTTGAAAAACTGTTTTTT
cdr3_aa: CASTLGQVEKLFF

clone_size: few
d_call: TRBD1
v_call: TRBV6-1
j_call: TRBJ2-7
cdr3_nt: TGTGCCAGCAGCGAGGACAGGGGTGACTACGAGCAGTACTTC
cdr3_aa: CASSEDRGDYEQYF

clone_size: -
d_call: TRBD1
v_call: TRBV19
j_call: TRBJ2-3
cdr3_nt: TGTGCCAGTACCCACGACAGGGCTAGCACAGATACGCAGTATTTT
cdr3_aa: CASTHDRASTDTQYF

clone_size: few
d_call: -
v_call: TRBV4-2
j_call: TRBJ2-7
cdr3_nt: TGTGCCAGCAGCCTTAACCCCAGAGGGGGCTCCTACGAGCAGTACTTC
cdr3_aa: CASSLNPRGGSYEQYF

clone_size: few
d_call: -
v_call: TRBV27
j_call: TRBJ1-5
cdr3_nt: TGTGCCAGCAGTCCCTGGTTTAGCAATCAGCCCCAGCATTTT
cdr3_aa: CASSPWFSNQPQHF

clone_size: -
d_call: -
v_call: TRBV2
j_call: TRBJ2-7
cdr3_nt: TGTGCCATCAAGAGGGATTCAGGGTACGAGCAGTACTTC
cdr3_aa: CAIKRDSGYEQYF

clone_size: -
d_call: TRBD2
v_call: TRBV27
j_call: TRBJ2-1
cdr3_nt: TGTGCCAGCAGTTTATCTAGCGGGGGTTTCCAGTTCTTC
cdr3_aa: CASSLSSGGFQFF

clone_size: -
d_call: -
v_call: TRBV20-1
j_call: TRBJ1-1
cdr3_nt: TGCAGTGCCGCCTCATACAACCCAAAGAACACTGAAGCTTTCTTT
cdr3_aa: CSAASYNPKNTEAFF

clone_size: -
d_call: -
v_call: TRBV7-8
j_call: TRBJ1-1
cdr3_nt: TGTGCCAGCAGCTTAGTTAAAGGCACTGAAGCTTTCTTT
cdr3_aa: CASSLVKGTEAFF

clone_size: -
d_call: -
v_call: TRBV20-1
j_call: TRBJ2-1
cdr3_nt: TGCAGTGCTAGACGGGTTTCTAACAATGAGCAGTTCTTC
cdr3_aa: CSARRVSNNEQFF

clone_size: -
d_call: -
v_call: TRBV9
j_call: TRBJ1-2
cdr3_nt: TGTGCCAGCAGCGTAGCAACCCTCTATGGCTACACCTTC
cdr3_aa: CASSVATLYGYTF

clone_size: many
d_call: TRBD1
v_call: TRBV6-5
j_call: TRBJ1-1
cdr3_nt: TGTGCCAGCAGTTACTCCAGGGGGGTGTACACTGAAGCTTTCTTT
cdr3_aa: CASSYSRGVYTEAFF

clone_size: -
d_call: -
v_call: TRBV19
j_call: TRBJ1-1
cdr3_nt: TGTGCCAGTTCTAACTGGAACTCTGAAGCTTTCTTT
cdr3_aa: CASSNWNSEAFF

clone_size: few
d_call: TRBD1
v_call: TRBV19
j_call: TRBJ1-1
cdr3_nt: TGTGCCAGTACCCGGGACAGGGGATCCACTGAAGCTTTCTTT
cdr3_aa: CASTRDRGSTEAFF

clone_size: -
d_call: -
v_call: TRBV7-6
j_call: TRBJ2-3
cdr3_nt: TGTGCCAGCAGCCTAGGGGCTAGCAAGACAGATACGCAGTATTTT
cdr3_aa: CASSLGASKTDTQYF

clone_size: few
d_call: TRBD2
v_call: TRBV9
j_call: TRBJ2-1
cdr3_nt: TGTGCCAGCAGCGTAGCGGGGGGGTATGGGAATGAGCAGTTCTTC
cdr3_aa: CASSVAGGYGNEQFF

clone_size: many
d_call: -
v_call: TRBV7-6
j_call: TRBJ1-4
cdr3_nt: TGTGCCAGCAGCCCGTGGACAGCGGTTCGGGTGAATACAACTAATGAAAAACTGTTTTTT
cdr3_aa: CASSPWTAVRVNTTNEKLFF

clone_size: many
d_call: -
v_call: TRBV20-1
j_call: TRBJ2-2
cdr3_nt: TGCAGTGCTAGTTTGGGAACCGGGGAGCTGTTTTTT
cdr3_aa: CSASLGTGELFF

clone_size: -
d_call: -
v_call: TRBV4-1
j_call: TRBJ2-1
cdr3_nt: TGCGCCAGCAGCCACCAGGACAGCTACAATGAGCAGTTCTTC
cdr3_aa: CASSHQDSYNEQFF

clone_size: few
d_call: TRBD2
v_call: TRBV4-1
j_call: TRBJ2-3
cdr3_nt: TGCGCCAGCAGCCAAGATCCAGCGGGGGCCGTCACAGATACGCAGTATTTT
cdr3_aa: CASSQDPAGAVTDTQYF

clone_size: many
d_call: TRBD1
v_call: TRBV7-2
j_call: TRBJ1-4
cdr3_nt: TGTGCCAGCAGCTTACAGGGGGGGTATCCTAATGAAAAACTGTTTTTT
cdr3_aa: CASSLQGGYPNEKLFF

clone_size: few
d_call: -
v_call: TRBV7-9
j_call: TRBJ2-1
cdr3_nt: TGTGCCAGCAGCTTAGTGGGGGATGAGCAGTTCTTC
cdr3_aa: CASSLVGDEQFF

clone_size: many
d_call: -
v_call: TRBV5-6
j_call: TRBJ2-7
cdr3_nt: TGTGCCAGCTCCTGGGAGGACAATTCCTACGAGCAGTACTTC
cdr3_aa: CASSWEDNSYEQYF

clone_size: -
d_call: -
v_call: TRBV2
j_call: TRBJ2-7
cdr3_nt: TGTGCCAGCAGTGTGAGAGAGGCCTACGAGCAGTACTTC
cdr3_aa: CASSVREAYEQYF

clone_size: few
d_call: TRBD2
v_call: TRBV7-6
j_call: TRBJ2-5
cdr3_nt: TGTGCCAGCAGCCCAAGTGGACTAGTCCGGGGGACCCAGTACTTC
cdr3_aa: CASSPSGLVRGTQYF

clone_size: -
d_call: -
v_call: TRBV11-3
j_call: TRBJ1-5
cdr3_nt: TGTGCCAGCAGCCTCGAACTTCGGGGCCATCAGCCCCAGCATTTT
cdr3_aa: CASSLELRGHQPQHF

clone_size: -
d_call: TRBD1
v_call: TRBV6-5
j_call: TRBJ2-1
cdr3_nt: TGTGCCAGCAGTTACTCCAGGGGGAGTGAGCAGTTCTTC
cdr3_aa: CASSYSRGSEQFF

clone_size: many
d_call: TRBD2
v_call: TRBV12-3/TRBV12-4
j_call: TRBJ2-3
cdr3_nt: TGTGCCAGCAGTTTCAGCGGGGCAACAGATACGCAGTATTTT
cdr3_aa: CASSFSGATDTQYF

clone_size: many
d_call: -
v_call: TRBV7-8
j_call: TRBJ1-2
cdr3_nt: TGTGCCAGCAGCCTCTCCGGGGTCCGCTATGGCTACACCTTC
cdr3_aa: CASSLSGVRYGYTF

clone_size: -
d_call: TRBD1
v_call: TRBV20-1
j_call: TRBJ2-1
cdr3_nt: TGCAGTGCTGAACTGACAGGGTTCAGGAACAATGAGCAGTTCTTC
cdr3_aa: CSAELTGFRNNEQFF